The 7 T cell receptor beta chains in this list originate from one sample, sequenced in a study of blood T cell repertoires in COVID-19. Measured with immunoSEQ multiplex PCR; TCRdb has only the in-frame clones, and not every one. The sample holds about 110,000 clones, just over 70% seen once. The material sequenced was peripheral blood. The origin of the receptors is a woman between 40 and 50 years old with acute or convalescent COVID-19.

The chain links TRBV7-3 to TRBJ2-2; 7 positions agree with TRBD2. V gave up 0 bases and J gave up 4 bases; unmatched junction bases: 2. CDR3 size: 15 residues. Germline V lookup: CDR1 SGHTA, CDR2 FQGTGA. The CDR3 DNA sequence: TGTGCCAGCAGCTTAACGGGGGGGACCACCGGGGAGCTGTTTTTT. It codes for CASSLTGGTTGELFF.

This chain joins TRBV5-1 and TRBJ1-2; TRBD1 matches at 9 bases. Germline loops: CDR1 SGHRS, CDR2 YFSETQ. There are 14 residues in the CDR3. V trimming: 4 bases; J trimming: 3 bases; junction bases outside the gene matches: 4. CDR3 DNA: TGCGCCAGCAGCGGACAGGGGATTTACTATGGCTACACCTTC. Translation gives CASSGQGIYYGYTF.

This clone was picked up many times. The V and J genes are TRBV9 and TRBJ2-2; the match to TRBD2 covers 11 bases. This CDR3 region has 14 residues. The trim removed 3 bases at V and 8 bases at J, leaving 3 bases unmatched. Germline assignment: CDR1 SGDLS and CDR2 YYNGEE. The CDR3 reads CASSGLAGTGELFF. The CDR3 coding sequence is TGTGCCAGCAGCGGACTAGCGGGGACGGGGGAGCTGTTTTTT.

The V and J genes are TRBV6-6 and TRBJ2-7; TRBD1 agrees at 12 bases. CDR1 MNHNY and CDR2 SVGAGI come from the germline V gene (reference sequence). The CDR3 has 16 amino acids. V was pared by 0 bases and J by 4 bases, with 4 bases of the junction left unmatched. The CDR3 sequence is CASSYSWGQGAYEQYF. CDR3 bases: TGTGCCAGCAGTTACTCGTGGGGACAGGGGGCTTACGAGCAGTACTTC.

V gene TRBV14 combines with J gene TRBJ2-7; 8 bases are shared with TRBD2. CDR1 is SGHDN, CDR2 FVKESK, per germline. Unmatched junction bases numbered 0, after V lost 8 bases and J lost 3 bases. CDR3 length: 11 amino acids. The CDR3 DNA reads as TGTGCCAGCGGGACTAGCTACGAGCAGTACTTC. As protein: CASGTSYEQYF.

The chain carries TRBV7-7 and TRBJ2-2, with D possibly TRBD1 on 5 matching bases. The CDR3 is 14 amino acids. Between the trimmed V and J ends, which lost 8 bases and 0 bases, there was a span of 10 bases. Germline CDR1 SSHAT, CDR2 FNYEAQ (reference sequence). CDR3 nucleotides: TGTGCCAGCGCGGCAGGGTCGAACACCGGGGAGCTGTTTTTT. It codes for CASAAGSNTGELFF.

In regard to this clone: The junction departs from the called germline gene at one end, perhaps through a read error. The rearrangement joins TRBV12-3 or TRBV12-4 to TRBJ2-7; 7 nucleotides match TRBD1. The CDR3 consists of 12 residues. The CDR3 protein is CASSKDRPRRDF. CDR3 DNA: TGTGCCAGCAGTAAGGACAGGCCCCGCAGGGACTTC.